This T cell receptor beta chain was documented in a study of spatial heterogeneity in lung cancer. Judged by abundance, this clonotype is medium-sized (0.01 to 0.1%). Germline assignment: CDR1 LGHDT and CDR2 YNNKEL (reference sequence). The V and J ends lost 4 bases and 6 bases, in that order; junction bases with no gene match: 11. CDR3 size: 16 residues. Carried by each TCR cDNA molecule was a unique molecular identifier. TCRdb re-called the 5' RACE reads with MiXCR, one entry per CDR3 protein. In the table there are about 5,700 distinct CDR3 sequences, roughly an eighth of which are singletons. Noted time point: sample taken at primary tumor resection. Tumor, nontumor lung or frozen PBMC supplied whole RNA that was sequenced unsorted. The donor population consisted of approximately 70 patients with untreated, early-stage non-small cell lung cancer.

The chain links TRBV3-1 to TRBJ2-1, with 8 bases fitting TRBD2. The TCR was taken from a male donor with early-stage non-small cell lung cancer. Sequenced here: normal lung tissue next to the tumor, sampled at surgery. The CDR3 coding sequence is TGTGCCAGCAGCCCCCCGTGGGCGGGAGGTCCCAATGAGCAGTTCTTC. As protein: CASSPPWAGGPNEQFF.